The sequence of this TCR beta chain was determined in a study of Ad26.COV2.S vaccination and SARS-CoV-2 variants. Data came from immunoSEQ multiplex PCR; TCRdb stores just in-frame clones and leaves some out. The table lists 500,000 or so clones, approximately 89% of them singletons. Treatment indicated: over 15 received Ad26.COV2.S at low or high dose, single or two shots; about 5 received placebo; per-sample allocation not given. Samples came from day 63 after the first vaccine or placebo injection. Per the germline V gene, CDR1 is SGHTA and CDR2 is FQGTGA. CDR3 length equals 15 residues. V lost 2 bases, J lost 4 bases, and 12 bases lay in between.

The sample was peripheral blood, taken in a trial of Ad26.COV2.S vaccine versus placebo. The sequence came from a person between 18 and 65 years old who received the Ad26.COV2.S COVID-19 vaccine or a placebo. The chain employs TRBV7-3 and TRBJ2-1; perhaps TRBD2 as D (6 bases). In DNA form, the CDR3 reads TGTGCCAGCAGCTTAGGAGGGGCTAGATACAATGAGCAGTTCTTC. Translating it yields CASSLGGARYNEQFF.